The 17 T cell receptor beta chains presented below share a single source sample, sequenced in a study of response to subunit inactivated influenza vaccine. TCRdb processed the RT-PCR reads anew with MiXCR; each CDR3 protein has one entry. The data show hundreds of thousands of distinct CDR3 sequences, roughly 8.2% seen once. The material sequenced was PBMCs from blood, taken less than 25 months after vaccination. The receptors shown here come from a man aged 50 to 75 who received an inactivated influenza vaccine.

This clonotype has more than one count but fewer than ten. The CDR3 coding sequence is TGTGCCAGCAGCTTTGGCGGGGGGGTCCTTAGCTCCTACGAGCAGTACTTC. Translating gives CASSFGGGVLSSYEQYF. The V call is TRBV7-2, the J call TRBJ2-7; 9 nucleotides align to TRBD2. V gave up 3 bases and J gave up 0 bases; unmatched junction bases: 9. Germline CDR1 SGHTA, CDR2 FQGNSA. CDR3 size: 17 residues.

The chain employs TRBV6-5 and TRBJ2-2; 8 bases match TRBD1. CDR3 length: 18 amino acids. Trimming cost V 4 bases and J 0 bases; bases outside gene matches: 10. Germline CDR1 MNHEY, CDR2 SVGAGI. The CDR3 DNA follows: TGTGCCAGCAGTTTGTCCGGGACAGGAGATTCGAACACCGGGGAGCTGTTTTTT. Residues: CASSLSGTGDSNTGELFF.

This clonotype appeared many times. The chain combines TRBV19 with TRBJ2-3; D might be TRBD2 (6 bases). This CDR3 region has 9 residues. Germline V lookup: CDR1 LNHDA, CDR2 SQIVND (reference sequence). CDR3 in amino acids: CASGDTQYF. CDR3 DNA sequence: TGTGCTAGCGGCGATACGCAGTATTTT.

This clonotype came up many times. The chain employs TRBV29-1 and TRBJ1-2, with 10 bases aligning to TRBD1. The CDR3 contains 14 residues. CDR1 is SQVTM, CDR2 ANQGSEA, per germline. The trim removed 1 base at V and 4 bases at J, leaving 3 bases unmatched. This CDR3 is CSVEGQGAGYGYTF. The CDR3 nucleotides read TGCAGCGTTGAAGGACAGGGGGCTGGCTATGGCTACACCTTC.

This clonotype has a handful of counts. The chain has TRBV21-1 and TRBJ2-7; the table gives TRBD1 as D, unverified against the DNA. TRBV21-1 constitutes a pseudogene. CDR3 length: 13 residues. Here the CDR3 DNA reads TGTGCCAGGGCCTCGGGACAGACCTACGAGCAGTACTTC. Its protein product is CARASGQTYEQYF.

This clonotype was seen repeatedly, ten times or more. The chain has TRBV5-1 and TRBJ2-2; TRBD2 matches 7 bases. Germline CDR1 SGHRS, CDR2 YFSETQ. The V gene end was trimmed by 7 bases and the J gene end by 3 bases; junction bases not matched to a gene: 3. This CDR3 spans 13 amino acids. The CDR3 sequence: CASRLADTGELFF. In nucleotides, the CDR3 is TGCGCCAGCCGGCTAGCGGACACCGGGGAGCTGTTTTTT.

In its sample, this clonotype was seen many times. The rearrangement uses TRBV29-1 and TRBJ1-4, with 7 bases identical to TRBD1. Losses at the gene ends were 4 bases for V and 4 bases for J; bases not matched to a gene: 6. The CDR3 covers 14 residues. Germline V CDR1 and CDR2: SQVTM, ANQGSEA. In DNA form, the CDR3 reads TGCAGCGTTGGTTTACAGGGGCATAATGAAAAACTGTTTTTT. Translated: CSVGLQGHNEKLFF.

The rearrangement joins TRBV11-2 to TRBJ2-1; D unclear. Germline loops: CDR1 SGHAT, CDR2 FQNNGV. The length of the CDR3 is 14 residues. V was trimmed by 0 bases and J by 8 bases, leaving 11 bases between them. The CDR3, as DNA: TGTGCCAGCAGCTTAGATCTTGATCGGGATGAGCAGTTCTTC. It specifies CASSLDLDRDEQFF.

This clonotype appeared a few times. The V and J genes are TRBV7-2 and TRBJ1-2; D unclear. The CDR3 runs to 15 residues. Trimming pared 5 bases from V and 4 bases from J, leaving 17 bases between. Germline loops: CDR1 SGHTA, CDR2 FQGNSA. The CDR3 here is CASSVGNSNGYGYTF. DNA for the CDR3: TGTGCCAGCAGCGTCGGGAACTCGAATGGCTATGGCTACACCTTC.

The chain is built from TRBV19 and TRBJ2-3; the D call may be TRBD1 or TRBD2 (5 bases each). Between the trimmed V and J ends, which lost 2 bases and 4 bases, there was a span of 10 bases. CDR3 length equals 14 residues. CDR1 and CDR2 from the germline V gene are LNHDA and SQIVND (reference sequence). The CDR3 reads CASSISRGPDTQYF. In DNA, the CDR3 is TGTGCCAGTAGTATATCCCGGGGACCAGATACGCAGTATTTT.

The chain carries TRBV12-3 or TRBV12-4 and TRBJ2-3; 7 positions agree with TRBD2. V lost 5 bases, J lost 2 bases, and 16 bases stayed unmatched. The CDR3 runs to 18 residues. CDR3 loop: CASSPYGLVPTHTDTQYF. CDR3 bases: TGTGCCAGCAGTCCCTATGGACTAGTCCCTACGCACACAGATACGCAGTATTTT.

This clonotype was detected only a few times. The chain joins TRBV6-1 to TRBJ1-1; 10 bases match TRBD1. CDR1 is MNHNS, CDR2 SASEGT, per germline. With V trimmed by 5 bases and J by 4 bases, 7 bases remained unmatched. The CDR3 runs 15 residues. Here the CDR3 reads CASSRFGTGATEAFF. In DNA form, the CDR3 reads TGTGCCAGCAGTAGATTTGGGACAGGGGCCACTGAAGCTTTCTTT.

This clonotype has only a few counts. The chain has TRBV11-2 and TRBJ2-7; the D gene is possibly TRBD2 (7 bases). This CDR3 is built from 15 residues. From germline, CDR1 is SGHAT and CDR2 FQNNGV. V was cut by 5 bases and J by 4 bases, with 18 bases left in between. The CDR3 DNA sequence: TGTGCCAGCAGCCCGGAATCCGGGGGGCCGTACGAGCAGTACTTC. Protein sequence: CASSPESGGPYEQYF.

The chain carries TRBV6-1 and TRBJ2-1; 8 bases align to TRBD2. Trimming took 6 bases from V and 2 from J; bases not matched to a gene: 12. The CDR3 is 17 amino acids. Germline CDR1 MNHNS, CDR2 SASEGT. DNA for the CDR3: TGTGCCAGCAGATCCGCGGGGGCGGGAGGACCCTACAATGAGCAGTTCTTC. This translates into CASRSAGAGGPYNEQFF.

The sample holds a few counts of this clonotype. The V call is TRBV5-6, the J call TRBJ2-1; 8 nucleotides align to TRBD2. Germline CDR1 SGHDT, CDR2 YYEEEE. V trimming: 4 bases; J trimming: 3 bases; junction bases outside the gene matches: 6. The CDR3 covers 15 residues. The CDR3 loop reads CASSGAGLVYNEQFF. The CDR3 nucleotides read TGTGCCAGCAGCGGGGCGGGACTAGTCTACAATGAGCAGTTCTTC.

This clonotype was counted a few times. The V call is TRBV6-1, the J call TRBJ2-1, with 9 bases matching TRBD1. The CDR3 contains 15 residues. Unmatched junction bases numbered 7, after V lost 6 bases and J lost 4 bases. Germline V gene lookup returns CDR1 MNHNS and CDR2 SASEGT. CDR3 nucleotide sequence: TGTGCCAGCAGGACGGGACAGGGACTTTACAATGAGCAGTTCTTC. Translating it yields CASRTGQGLYNEQFF.

J is TRBJ2-1 and V is TRBV6-2 or TRBV6-3; D is perhaps TRBD2 (6 bases). This CDR3 contains 15 residues. Deletions cut 2 bases from V and 3 bases from J, with 11 bases between. Germline V gene lookup returns CDR1 MNHEY and CDR2 SVGEGT. This CDR3 reads CASSYTGVVYNEQFF. CDR3 DNA: TGTGCCAGCAGTTACACGGGAGTAGTCTACAATGAGCAGTTCTTC.